This T cell receptor beta chain was captured in a study of cytomegalovirus exposure and HLA in healthy donors. V shed 5 bases and J shed 5 bases, with 13 bases lying between them. Germline V gene data show CDR1 as SGHAT and CDR2 as FQNNGV. CDR3 length: 15 residues. The study ran its PCR with 60 Vbeta and 13 Jbeta primers. This table comes from immunoSEQ multiplex PCR, and its TCRdb copy is limited to in-frame clones, with some not included. The sample has around 99,000 clones; more than 60% are singletons. This TCR was recovered from a man aged 45-60 years in good health and CMV-seropositive. The source material was PBMCs. This sequence joins TRBV11-2 and TRBJ1-6; perhaps TRBD1 as D (5 bases). CDR3 loop: CASSPQQVNNSPLHF. CDR3 nucleotides: TGTGCCAGCAGCCCTCAACAGGTTAATAATTCACCCCTCCACTTT. The full variable domain, completed using reference TRBV11-2 and TRBJ1-6, is EAGVAQSPRYKIIEKRQSVAFWCNPISGHATLYWYQQILGQGPKLLIQFQNNGVVDDSQLPKDRFSAERLKGVDSTLKIQPAKLEDSAVYLCASSPQQVNNSPLHFGNGTRLTVT.